The rows below give T cell receptor beta chains drawn from one sample of a study of control samples from healthy donors and cancer patients. TCRdb's copy holds only in-frame clones and misses some; the assay was immunoSEQ multiplex PCR. The sample lists 390,000 or so clones; 75% to 95% were seen once. The sequenced material came from PBMCs. The receptors were sampled from a man between 35 and 55 years old with head and neck cancer. Both conserved end residues are part of each CDR3. D genes are given only for firm matches. The size of a clone is reported for some rows only, either as once, few or many, or as a class for expanded clones.

TRBJ2-5,NA,TRBV29-1,few,TGCAGCGAGAGGACAGCGCAAGAGACCCAGTACTTC,CSERTAQETQYF
TRBJ2-2,TRBD2,TRBV19,NA,TGTGCCAGTAGTAGACTAGCGGGAGATGCCGGGGAGCTGTTTTTT,CASSRLAGDAGELFF
TRBJ2-7,NA,TRBV5-1,NA,TGCGCCAGCAGCTTTAGGACGGCTGAACGGGAGTACTTC,CASSFRTAEREYF
TRBJ1-6,NA,TRBV4-1,NA,TGCGCCAGCAGCCAAGTGATTTTGGCAGACAATTCCTATAATTCACCCCTCCACTTT,CASSQVILADNSYNSPLHF
TRBJ1-1,NA,TRBV29-1,NA,TGCAGCGTTGCAAGGGGGAACACTGAAGCTTTCTTT,CSVARGNTEAFF
TRBJ1-5,NA,TRBV7-7,NA,TGTGCTAGCAGCTTTGGGTTGCGTCAGCCCCAGCATTTT,CASSFGLRQPQHF
TRBJ1-4,TRBD1,TRBV9,NA,TGTGCCAGCAGCGTAGACAGGGGAGGTGAAAAACTGTTTTTT,CASSVDRGGEKLFF
TRBJ2-7,TRBD1,TRBV20-1,NA,TGCAGTGCTAGTCAGACAGGGGGCTCCTACGAGCAGTACTTC,CSASQTGGSYEQYF
TRBJ1-1,NA,TRBV21-1,NA,TGTGCCAGCAGCAAAGGTTGGGTTCGGGGAAGGACTGAAGCTTTCTTT,CASSKGWVRGRTEAFF
TRBJ2-1,NA,TRBV29-1,NA,TGCAGCGTTGAATTGAAGGCAGGGGGGTTCAATGAGCAGTTCTTC,CSVELKAGGFNEQFF
TRBJ1-2,NA,TRBV4-1,NA,TGCGCCAGCAGCCAAGGGGTTTATGGCTACACCTTC,CASSQGVYGYTF
TRBJ1-3,NA,TRBV30,NA,TGTGCCTGGAGCGTTTCACGGCCGCTGAGCTCTGGAAACACCATATATTTT,CAWSVSRPLSSGNTIYF
TRBJ1-2,NA,TRBV15,NA,TGTGCCACCAGCAGAGATGTACAGGTCTATGGCTACACCTTC,CATSRDVQVYGYTF
TRBJ1-1,TRBD1,TRBV9,NA,TGTGCCAGCAGCCGCCCTGAACAGGGGACGACTGAAGCTTTCTTT,CASSRPEQGTTEAFF
TRBJ1-1,NA,TRBV30,once,TGTGCCTGGAGGGGAGACCTACCTGAAGCTTTCTTT,CAWRGDLPEAFF
TRBJ1-2,TRBD1,TRBV2,once,TGTGCCAGCAGTGAAGATGGACAGGGGGATCCCTACTATGGCTACACCTTC,CASSEDGQGDPYYGYTF
TRBJ2-3,NA,TRBV11-3,NA,TGTGCCAGCAGCCAGGGGGGGTACACAGATACGCAGTATTTT,CASSQGGYTDTQYF
TRBJ2-3,TRBD1,TRBV10-1,NA,TGCGCCAGCAGTACCGGGACAGATACAGATACGCAGTATTTT,CASSTGTDTDTQYF
TRBJ1-2,TRBD1,TRBV28,NA,TGTGCCAGCAGTCCGGGGACAGACTACTATGGCTACACCTTC,CASSPGTDYYGYTF
TRBJ1-2,NA,TRBV12-3/TRBV12-4,NA,TGTGCCAGCAGTTGGGTACGGGACTATGGCTACACCTTC,CASSWVRDYGYTF
TRBJ2-7,NA,TRBV25-1,once,TGTGCCAGCAGTGGGAAGGGTTTCTACGAGCAGTACTTC,CASSGKGFYEQYF
TRBJ2-3,NA,TRBV6-5,NA,TGTGCCAGCAGTAAACAGAGAGATACGCAGTATTTT,CASSKQRDTQYF
TRBJ2-7,NA,TRBV6-5,few,TGTGCCAGCATCTTGACCCGAGGAGGGGGGCAGGAGCAGTACTTC,CASILTRGGGQEQYF
TRBJ2-2,NA,TRBV11-2,once,TGTGCCAGCAGCTTTGGGCCATACACCGGGGAGCTGTTTTTT,CASSFGPYTGELFF
TRBJ2-3,TRBD2,TRBV28,NA,TGTGCCAGCGGAACTAGCGGGAGGGAAGATACGCAGTATTTT,CASGTSGREDTQYF
TRBJ1-6,TRBD1,TRBV27,NA,TGTGCCAGCAGTCCGCAGGGACAGCAGAATTCACCCCTCCACTTT,CASSPQGQQNSPLHF